A single sample is the source of the 15 T cell receptor beta chains below, sequenced in a study of control samples from healthy donors and cancer patients. Measured with immunoSEQ multiplex PCR; TCRdb has only the in-frame clones, and not every one. The table records a few hundred thousand clones, 80% to 95% of them present only once. The material sequenced was PBMCs. The receptors derive from a man between 35 and 55 years old with head and neck cancer.

This clone was seen more than once but under ten times. The chain uses TRBV7-9 and TRBJ1-2, with D perhaps TRBD1 (5 bases). The germline V and J ends were trimmed by 5 bases and 8 bases, with 15 bases remaining between them. The CDR3 contains 13 residues. CDR1 is SEHNR and CDR2 is FQNEAQ in the germline V gene (reference sequence). CDR3 nucleotide sequence: TGTGCCAGCAGCCCCCGGGTATGGGGGGGCTACACCTTC. Residues: CASSPRVWGGYTF.

The chain uses TRBV10-3 and TRBJ2-2; 7 bases line up with TRBD2. Germline loops: CDR1 ENHRY, CDR2 SYGVKD. The length of the CDR3 is 17 residues. V lost 0 bases, J lost 0 bases, and 4 bases stayed unmatched. The CDR3 DNA follows: TGTGCCATCAGTGAGTCTAGCGGGCCAACGAACACCGGGGAGCTGTTTTTT. Its translation: CAISESSGPTNTGELFF.

V usage is TRBV10-3 and J usage is TRBJ1-5; D gene ambiguous. The CDR3 extends over 16 amino acids. Trimming stripped 0 bases from V and 4 bases from J, with 13 bases between. Germline CDR1 and CDR2: ENHRY and SYGVKD. The CDR3 is CAISESLQIGNQPQHF. CDR3 coding DNA: TGTGCCATCAGTGAGTCGTTACAAATTGGGAATCAGCCCCAGCATTTT.

This clone has just one count. This chain joins TRBV28 and TRBJ2-5, with 8 nucleotides matching TRBD2. CDR1 and CDR2 (germline): MDHEN, SYDVKM. J lost 4 bases, V lost 7 bases, and 2 bases had no gene match. This CDR3 contains 12 residues. Here the CDR3 DNA reads TGTGCCAGCAAGCGGGAGTCAGAGACCCAGTACTTC. Protein sequence: CASKRESETQYF.

The chain recombines TRBV4-3 with TRBJ2-3; a weak D match, TRBD1 (5 bases). The V end lost 1 base, the J end lost 4 bases, and 9 bases lay between the germline ends. In germline, CDR1 is LGHNA, CDR2 YSLEER. CDR3 length: 14 residues. CDR3 region: CASSQVQVADTQYF. CDR3 DNA sequence: TGCGCCAGCAGCCAAGTACAGGTCGCAGATACGCAGTATTTT.

This chain joins TRBV7-9 and TRBJ2-1; D not resolved. Trimming took 1 base from V and 10 from J, leaving 8 bases between them. Per germline, CDR1 SEHNR and CDR2 FQNEAQ (reference sequence). The length of the CDR3 is 12 residues. CDR3 amino acids: CASSLVRTEQFF. CDR3 coding DNA: TGTGCCAGCAGCTTAGTTCGGACGGAGCAGTTCTTC.

V usage is TRBV7-8 and J usage is TRBJ1-1, with a possible D match to TRBD1 (6 bases). Trimming removed 4 bases from V and 5 bases from J, with 23 bases in between. Germline V gives CDR1 SGHVS, CDR2 FQNEAQ. The CDR3 is 17 amino acids. CDR3: CASSSSWGALELTEAFF. DNA for the CDR3: TGTGCCAGCAGCTCTAGCTGGGGGGCGCTTGAATTGACTGAAGCTTTCTTT.

Here the CDR3 DNA reads TGTGCCAGCAGCTTGTTCGGCGAAGTGAACACTGAAGCTTTCTTT. Encoded protein: CASSLFGEVNTEAFF. V and J are TRBV5-5 and TRBJ1-1, with D uncertain. Germline loops: CDR1 SGHKS, CDR2 YYEKEE (reference sequence). Trimming took 1 base from V and 0 from J, leaving 10 bases between them. This CDR3 is 15 amino acids long.

V gene TRBV5-6 combines with J gene TRBJ1-6; D gene ambiguous. The CDR3 contains 14 residues. Trimming took off 1 base at V and 8 bases at J, with 10 bases between the two ends. CDR1 is SGHDT, CDR2 YYEEEE, per germline. CDR3 loop: CASSLPQIDSPLHF. The CDR3, as DNA: TGTGCCAGCAGCTTGCCACAGATTGATTCACCCCTCCACTTT.

This clone was counted once. The chain joins TRBV5-1 to TRBJ2-7; possibly TRBD1 for D (6 bases). V was shortened by 3 bases and J by 1 base, with 11 bases between the two germline ends. Germline V gene data show CDR1 as SGHRS and CDR2 as YFSETQ. The CDR3 spans 14 residues. CDR3: CASSSDSSSYEQYF. The CDR3 DNA is TGCGCCAGCAGCTCGGACAGCTCTTCCTACGAGCAGTACTTC.

The rearrangement uses TRBV7-2 and TRBJ1-1; 9 nucleotides line up with TRBD1. V shed 0 bases and J 8 bases; nucleotides not matched to a gene: 7. The CDR3 has 15 residues. The germline V gene has CDR1 SGHTA and CDR2 FQGNSA. The DNA for the CDR3 is TGTGCCAGCAGCTTAGCGGGTGGACAGGGGAGAGAAGCTTTCTTT. Its protein is CASSLAGGQGREAFF.

The DNA for the CDR3 is TGTGCCAGCAGTTCCACAGGGGACAATCAGCCCCAGCATTTT. Translation: CASSSTGDNQPQHF. This rearrangement joins TRBV6-5 to TRBJ1-5; 7 bases map to TRBD1. With V trimmed by 4 bases and J by 3 bases, 3 bases remained unmatched. The germline V gene encodes CDR1 MNHEY and CDR2 SVGAGI. This CDR3 has 14 residues.

The chain recombines TRBV5-4 with TRBJ2-5; D gene unclear. The CDR3 is 13 residues long. V was trimmed by 1 base and J by 3 bases, leaving 7 bases between them. Germline CDR1 is SGHNT and CDR2 is YYREEE (reference sequence). DNA of the CDR3: TGTGCCAGCAGCTTGTTTGTAGAAGAGACCCAGTACTTC. It encodes CASSLFVEETQYF.

The chain recombines TRBV19 with TRBJ2-1; 12 positions match TRBD2. Unmatched junction bases numbered 4, after V lost 3 bases and J lost 7 bases. CDR1 is LNHDA, CDR2 SQIVND, per germline (reference sequence). CDR3 length: 15 amino acids. CDR3 DNA: TGTGCCAGTAGTATCGGACTAGCGGGGACAAATGAGCAGTTCTTC. As protein: CASSIGLAGTNEQFF. Together with reference TRBV19 and TRBJ2-1, the CDR3 gives the full variable domain: DGGITQSPKYLFRKEGQNVTLSCEQNLNHDAMYWYRQDPGQGLRLIYYSQIVNDFQKGDIAEGYSVSREKKESFPLTVTSAQKNPTAFYLCASSIGLAGTNEQFFGPGTRLTVL.

The genes are TRBV5-6 and TRBJ1-2, with D unresolved. In germline, CDR1 is SGHDT, CDR2 YYEEEE. V was cut by 0 bases and J by 0 bases, with 9 bases left in between. There are 15 residues in the CDR3. CDR3 nucleotide sequence: TGTGCCAGCAGCTTGGGGCAGACGACTAACTATGGCTACACCTTC. It specifies CASSLGQTTNYGYTF. The full variable domain, its missing parts supplied by reference TRBV5-6 and TRBJ1-2, is DAGVTQSPTHLIKTRGQQVTLRCSPKSGHDTVSWYQQALGQGPQFIFQYYEEEERQRGNFPDRFSGHQFPNYSSELNVNALLLGDSALYLCASSLGQTTNYGYTFGSGTRLTVV.